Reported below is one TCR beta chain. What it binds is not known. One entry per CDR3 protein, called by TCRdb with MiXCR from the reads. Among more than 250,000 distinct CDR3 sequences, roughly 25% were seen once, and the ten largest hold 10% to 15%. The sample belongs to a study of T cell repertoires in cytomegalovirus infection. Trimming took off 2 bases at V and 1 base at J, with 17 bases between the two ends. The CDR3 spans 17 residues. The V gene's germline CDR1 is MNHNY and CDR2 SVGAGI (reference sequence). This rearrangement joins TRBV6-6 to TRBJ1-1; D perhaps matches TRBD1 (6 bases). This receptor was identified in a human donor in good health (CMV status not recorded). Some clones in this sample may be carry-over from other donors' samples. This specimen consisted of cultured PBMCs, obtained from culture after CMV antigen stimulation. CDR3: CASSYRGQRKRNTEAFF. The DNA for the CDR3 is TGTGCCAGCAGTTACCGTGGACAGAGAAAGCGGAACACTGAAGCTTTCTTT.